What follows is one T cell receptor (beta chain) and its context. Its antigen is currently unknown. The data stem from a study of OX40 agonist ivuxolimab in advanced cancers. Across the study: Ivuxolimab, an antibody acting as an agonist of OX40 (CD134), was used to treat patients. Subjects had a mean age of around 60 years, with a range of about 23 to 79; less than 90% were male. Previous treatment with anti-PD-1, anti-PD-L1 or anti-CTLA-4 therapy was allowed; 40% had received some.

The table came from immunoSEQ multiplex PCR; TCRdb's copy has only in-frame clones and leaves some out. The repertoire consists of around 20,000 clones, with roughly 74% occurring once and the leading ten covering roughly 14%. Study outcomes and limitations: The study found that CD8+ T cells averaged more expanded clones than CD4+.

The CDR3 totals 15 residues. V shed 1 base and J shed 5 bases, with 12 bases lying between them. Germline V gene data show CDR1 as MNHNS and CDR2 as SASEGT. This TCR was sampled from an adult with an advanced solid tumor such as melanoma, head and neck, liver or kidney cancer. The sequences come from CD4+ or CD8+ T cells sorted from blood, collected in a trial of the OX40 agonist ivuxolimab. The chain is built from TRBV6-1 and TRBJ1-5; D ambiguous. The CDR3 DNA reads TGTGCCAGCAGTGAAGGTCCGATTAAATATCAGCCCCAGCATTTT. Amino acid sequence: CASSEGPIKYQPQHF.